The clone carrying this T cell receptor beta chain was seen more than once but under ten times. The antigen is unknown. The entry originates in a study of T cells in Graves' hyperthyroidism and ophthalmopathy. As for the study in general: Peripheral blood was acquired at first diagnosis, ahead of any therapy whatsoever. Study outcomes and limitations: In the blood, most expanded thyroid clonotypes above 0.001 appeared as well.

This CDR3 is 12 amino acids long. The germline gives CDR1 SQVTM, CDR2 ANQGSEA. Trimming shortened V by 6 bases and J by 1 base, and 9 bases separated the two germline ends. Amplified TCR beta CDR3 regions came from RNA transcripts. RT-PCR in the first round (using the HTBI primer set) targeted the TCR CDR3. TCRdb fed the multiplex PCR reads into MiXCR, producing one record per CDR3 protein. The profile shows about 110,000 distinct CDR3 sequences, around a sixth of them singletons. The study left out patients who had uncontrolled infection, other autoimmune disease, pregnancy or lactation. The receptor was isolated from a woman between 50 and 59 years old with Graves' hyperthyroidism. The source material was blood. The chain recombines TRBV29-1 with TRBJ2-5; TRBD1 might be the D (6 bases). The CDR3 DNA sequence: TGCAGCGTCGGACAGCTCCAAGAGACCCAGTACTTC. Amino acids: CSVGQLQETQYF.